This paragraph reports one TCR beta chain. TCRdb passed the 5' RACE reads through MiXCR, listing each CDR3 protein once. The table has roughly 48,000 distinct CDR3 sequences, under 15% seen once. Trimming pared 0 bases from V and 7 bases from J, leaving 12 bases between. Germline V gene lookup returns CDR1 SGHAT and CDR2 FQNNGV. This CDR3 is built from 14 residues. The data belong to a study of neurological immune-mediated disorders. Time point given: longitudinal time-point 2. The study built unsorted libraries from 2 million PBMCs kept at -80 C. Sequences were obtained from PBMCs. This receptor was identified in a male donor with HTLV-1-associated myelopathy (HAM/TSP). This chain joins TRBV11-2 and TRBJ1-1; a possible D gene is TRBD1 (5 bases). CDR3 in amino acids: CASSLDLRGYEAFF. For the CDR3, the DNA is TGTGCCAGCAGCTTAGATCTTAGGGGCTATGAAGCTTTCTTT.